The 29 T cell receptor beta chains given below trace back to one sample, sequenced in a study of beta chain features in type 1 diabetes. Reverse transcribing all isolated RNA meant expressed TCRB transcripts were sequenced. Data came from immunoSEQ multiplex PCR; TCRdb stores just in-frame clones and leaves some out. This table holds over 120,000 clones, about 9.4% found once. Source material: naive CD4+ T cells from blood. The source of these receptors is a man aged 18 to 29 in good health.

This clone showed up many times. J is TRBJ1-2 and V is TRBV29-1; the D is unclear. V dropped 4 bases and J dropped 5 bases, with 14 bases sitting between them. The CDR3 totals 13 residues. Looked up from germline, CDR1 is SQVTM and CDR2 is ANQGSEA. Here the CDR3 DNA reads TGCAGCGTTGGAGTTCACCGTGAATATGGCTACACCTTC. Its protein is CSVGVHREYGYTF.

This clone was seen ten or more times. J is TRBJ2-5 and V is TRBV11-2; 15 nucleotides match TRBD2. The CDR3 sequence is 16 residues long. The V segment lost 4 bases and the J segment 5 bases; nucleotides outside the gene matches: 5. Per the germline V gene, CDR1 is SGHAT and CDR2 is FQNNGV. The CDR3, as DNA: TGTGCCAGCAGCTGGAAGGGACTAGCGGGGGGTGAGACCCAGTACTTC. This sequence encodes CASSWKGLAGGETQYF.

V usage is TRBV28 and J usage is TRBJ2-5; TRBD1 is a possible D gene (6 bases). This CDR3 has 15 amino acids. Germline CDR1 and CDR2: MDHEN and SYDVKM. V was trimmed by 1 base and J by 2 bases, leaving 11 bases between them. DNA for the CDR3: TGTGCCAGCAGTTTATTAGACAGGATACAAGAGACCCAGTACTTC. This encodes CASSLLDRIQETQYF.

In this sample, this clone turned up a few times. The V and J genes are TRBV5-4 and TRBJ1-5; 8 bases are shared with TRBD1. Germline V gene sequence: CDR1 SGHNT, CDR2 YYREEE (reference sequence). The CDR3 loop spans 16 amino acids. V was clipped by 2 bases and J by 4 bases; unmatched bases: 8. The chain's CDR3 is CASSFQGAKGNQPQHF. CDR3 coding DNA: TGTGCCAGCAGCTTCCAGGGGGCGAAAGGGAATCAGCCCCAGCATTTT.

This CDR3 is CASSAQVGSETQYF. The CDR3 DNA follows: TGTGCCAGCAGCGCGCAGGTGGGGAGTGAGACCCAGTACTTC. V gene TRBV7-2 combines with J gene TRBJ2-5; possible D gene TRBD2, 5 bases. The CDR3 contains 14 residues. Germline-derived CDR1 and CDR2 are SGHTA and FQGNSA. Trimming cost V 5 bases and J 5 bases, with 15 bases left between them.

The V and J genes are TRBV5-4 and TRBJ2-6; D perhaps matches TRBD1 (6 bases). This CDR3 has 16 residues. The ends were cut back, 2 bases at V and 5 bases at J, with 14 bases in the middle. Germline assignment: CDR1 SGHNT and CDR2 YYREEE (reference sequence). CDR3 DNA sequence: TGTGCCAGCAGCTTAGCGGCCAGGGGCTGGGCCAACGTCCTGACTTTC. Its protein is CASSLAARGWANVLTF.

The chain combines TRBV28 with TRBJ2-6; 9 bases line up with TRBD1. Germline lookup yields CDR1 MDHEN and CDR2 SYDVKM. V lost 4 bases, J lost 2 bases, and 9 bases stayed unmatched. The CDR3 length is 18 residues. CDR3 amino acids: CASSSILTGGAGANVLTF. Written as DNA, the CDR3 is TGTGCCAGCAGTTCCATTTTGACAGGGGGGGCTGGGGCCAACGTCCTGACTTTC.

The chain uses TRBV5-6 and TRBJ1-5, with D perhaps matching TRBD1 (5 bases). Germline CDR1 SGHDT, CDR2 YYEEEE. V lost 1 base to trimming and J lost 6 bases, with 5 bases between them. This CDR3 region has 12 residues. CDR3 in DNA: TGTGCCAGCAGCTTGCAGGGTCAGCCCCAGCATTTT. It is translated as CASSLQGQPQHF. Full variable domain (missing parts from reference TRBV5-6 and TRBJ1-5): DAGVTQSPTHLIKTRGQQVTLRCSPKSGHDTVSWYQQALGQGPQFIFQYYEEEERQRGNFPDRFSGHQFPNYSSELNVNALLLGDSALYLCASSLQGQPQHFGDGTRLSIL.

This clone was seen a handful of times. The chain carries TRBV10-3 and TRBJ1-1; 8 positions match TRBD1. The CDR3 extends over 13 amino acids. Germline assignment: CDR1 ENHRY and CDR2 SYGVKD. Trimming removed 6 bases from V and 8 bases from J; junction bases left unmatched: 8. The CDR3 sequence is CAISQTGAQEAFF. In DNA, the CDR3 is TGTGCCATCAGCCAGACAGGGGCTCAGGAAGCTTTCTTT.

The chain has TRBV2 and TRBJ1-2, with 10 bases lining up with TRBD1. V shed 6 bases, J shed 7 bases, and the junction held 8 bases outside the gene matches. The CDR3 loop spans 14 amino acids. Germline V gene sequence: CDR1 SNHLY, CDR2 FYNNEI. The CDR3 loop is CASRDRGFPSGYTF. CDR3 bases: TGTGCCAGCAGGGACAGGGGGTTCCCCTCTGGCTACACCTTC.

The sample holds a few counts of this clone. This rearrangement joins TRBV7-3 to TRBJ2-2; TRBD2 matches 8 bases. The CDR3 loop spans 16 amino acids. Germline CDR1 reads SGHTA; CDR2 reads FQGTGA. J gave up 3 bases and V 4 bases, and 7 bases lay outside the gene matches. CDR3 in amino acids: CASSSFGLADTGELFF. CDR3 DNA: TGTGCCAGCAGCTCATTCGGACTAGCAGACACCGGGGAGCTGTTTTTT. The entire variable domain, with the rest obtained from reference TRBV7-3 and TRBJ2-2, is as follows: GAGVSQTPSNKVTEKGKYVELRCDPISGHTALYWYRQSLGQGPEFLIYFQGTGAADDSGLPNDRFFAVRPEGSVSTLKIQRTERGDSAVYLCASSSFGLADTGELFFGEGSRLTVL.

The V and J genes are TRBV6-5 and TRBJ1-2; tentative D call: TRBD1 (5 bases). Trimming stripped 5 bases from V and 4 bases from J, with 14 bases between. The CDR3 sequence is 14 residues long. Germline CDR1 and CDR2: MNHEY and SVGAGI. The CDR3 sequence: CASSIIRDGYGYTF. The DNA for the CDR3 is TGTGCCAGCAGTATCATCAGGGATGGCTATGGCTACACCTTC.

The chain uses TRBV25-1 and TRBJ2-7, with D possibly being TRBD2 (6 bases). The CDR3 has 14 amino acids. Germline V gene data show CDR1 as MGHDK and CDR2 as SYGVNS. V dropped 6 bases and J dropped 2 bases, with 14 bases sitting between them. CDR3 sequence: CASSEGLPPYEQYF. The CDR3, as DNA: TGTGCCAGCAGCGAAGGACTACCCCCCTACGAGCAGTACTTC.

This clone was picked up many times. CDR3 in amino acids: CASRSTGGRHEQYF. The DNA for the CDR3 is TGCGCCAGCAGATCGACAGGGGGAAGGCACGAGCAGTACTTC. The chain combines TRBV10-2 with TRBJ2-7; 9 nucleotides align to TRBD1. The germline CDR1 and CDR2 sequences are WSHSY and SAAADI. V trimming: 6 bases; J trimming: 5 bases; junction bases outside the gene matches: 8. The CDR3 covers 14 residues.

The chain links TRBV18 to TRBJ2-1; 9 bases map to TRBD1. Germline CDR1 and CDR2: KGHSH and LQKENI. J was trimmed by 1 base and V by 2 bases; bases with no gene match: 0. There are 15 residues in the CDR3. CDR3 amino acids: CASSPGTGSYNEQFF. CDR3 nucleotide sequence: TGTGCCAGCTCACCAGGGACAGGGTCCTACAATGAGCAGTTCTTC.

This clone was detected many times. The V call is TRBV29-1, the J call TRBJ2-7; TRBD2 aligns across 11 bases. Germline V gene lookup returns CDR1 SQVTM and CDR2 ANQGSEA. Unmatched junction bases numbered 7, after V lost 5 bases and J lost 4 bases. The CDR3 consists of 14 residues. CDR3 in amino acids: CSVLAGGPVYEQYF. The CDR3 DNA follows: TGCAGCGTTCTAGCGGGGGGACCCGTTTACGAGCAGTACTTC.

V and J are TRBV7-9 and TRBJ2-5; D possibly corresponds to TRBD1 (5 bases). This CDR3 has 14 residues. V was pared by 3 bases and J by 5 bases, with 13 bases between. The germline V gene encodes CDR1 SEHNR and CDR2 FQNEAQ (reference sequence). DNA of the CDR3: TGTGCCAGCAGCTTTACAGGACGTGTGGAGACCCAGTACTTC. This codes for CASSFTGRVETQYF.

This clone was found a few times. The chain combines TRBV11-2 with TRBJ1-1; no definite D call. The germline V and J ends were trimmed by 7 bases and 1 base, with 10 bases remaining between them. Germline CDR1 is SGHAT and CDR2 is FQNNGV. CDR3 length: 13 residues. CDR3 region: CASISLRNTEAFF. CDR3 nucleotides: TGTGCCAGCATATCTTTGAGGAACACTGAAGCTTTCTTT.

The genes are TRBV4-1 and TRBJ1-5; a weak D match, TRBD1 (6 bases). Germline V gene sequence: CDR1 MGHRA, CDR2 YSYEKL. Trimming shortened V by 0 bases and J by 6 bases, and 12 bases separated the two germline ends. CDR3 length: 15 amino acids. CDR3 DNA: TGCGCCAGCAGCCAAGATCGGGGGGGCGGTCAGCCCCAGCATTTT. It translates to CASSQDRGGGQPQHF.

The V and J genes are TRBV30 and TRBJ2-1, with TRBD2 as a possible D gene (6 bases). Trimming took 0 bases from V and 6 from J, leaving 12 bases between them. The CDR3 covers 14 residues. Germline CDR1 reads GTSNPN; CDR2 reads SVGIG (reference sequence). As DNA, the CDR3 is TGTGCCTGGAGTGTATGGGGGGAGAGCAATGAGCAGTTCTTC. As protein: CAWSVWGESNEQFF.

This clone has more than one count but fewer than ten. The genes are TRBV28 and TRBJ1-6, with D possibly TRBD1 on 5 matching bases. V lost 4 bases, J lost 7 bases, and 8 bases lay in between. This CDR3 has 13 residues. The germline gives CDR1 MDHEN, CDR2 SYDVKM. The CDR3 nucleotides read TGTGCCAGCAGTTCAGGGCTCAATTCACCCCTCCACTTT. This gives the protein CASSSGLNSPLHF. Supplemented by reference TRBV28 and TRBJ1-6, the full variable domain reads DVKVTQSSRYLVKRTGEKVFLECVQDMDHENMFWYRQDPGLGLRLIYFSYDVKMKEKGDIPEGYSVSREKKERFSLILESASTNQTSMYLCASSSGLNSPLHFGNGTRLTVT.

The sample holds a few counts of this clone. The chain has TRBV5-5 and TRBJ2-4, with D possibly being TRBD2 (5 bases). This CDR3 comprises 15 residues. Trimming shortened V by 2 bases and J by 6 bases, and 15 bases separated the two germline ends. The germline V gene encodes CDR1 SGHKS and CDR2 YYEKEE (reference sequence). CDR3 DNA sequence: TGTGCCAGCAGCTTTGAGGGCTTCTCCCCAAACATTCAGTACTTC. This translates into CASSFEGFSPNIQYF.

This chain uses TRBV6-5 with TRBJ2-5, with D perhaps matching TRBD2 (5 bases). Germline V CDR1 and CDR2: MNHEY, SVGAGI. V lost 6 bases and J lost 4, with 18 bases in between. CDR3 length equals 15 residues. CDR3 sequence reads: CASSHSLARSETQYF. The CDR3 DNA follows: TGTGCCAGCAGCCACAGCCTAGCTAGATCAGAGACCCAGTACTTC.

The chain carries TRBV7-2 and TRBJ1-4, with no clear D. V lost 1 base to trimming and J lost 0 bases, with 6 bases between them. CDR3 length: 15 amino acids. Germline assignment: CDR1 SGHTA and CDR2 FQGNSA. CDR3 nucleotides: TGTGCCAGCAGCTTAGATCATTCAACTAATGAAAAACTGTTTTTT. Its protein product is CASSLDHSTNEKLFF.

This clone was found a few times. This chain joins TRBV7-6 and TRBJ2-5; TRBD2 agrees at 10 bases. Trimming removed 3 bases from V and 7 bases from J; junction bases left unmatched: 8. Germline V gene data show CDR1 as SGHVS and CDR2 as FNYEAQ. The CDR3 contains 15 residues. The CDR3 region has the DNA TGTGCCAGCAGCTTCTCTAGCGGGGGATTAGGGACCCAGTACTTC. It yields the protein CASSFSSGGLGTQYF.

The rearrangement joins TRBV30 to TRBJ2-7, with TRBD1 identical over 10 bases. V dropped 2 bases and J dropped 4; count of bases not matched to a gene: 5. Germline V CDR1 and CDR2: GTSNPN, SVGIG (reference sequence). The CDR3 contains 14 residues. The CDR3 bases are TGTGCCTGGAGTAGACAGGGGGCGCGTTACGAGCAGTACTTC. Translation: CAWSRQGARYEQYF. The whole variable domain, filled in from reference TRBV30 and TRBJ2-7, reads SQTIHQWPATLVQPVGSPLSLECTVEGTSNPNLYWYRQAAGRGLQLLFYSVGIGQISSEVPQNLSASRPQDRQFILSSKKLLLSDSGFYLCAWSRQGARYEQYFGPGTRLTVT.

This clone has just a few counts. V gene TRBV7-6 combines with J gene TRBJ2-5; 8 bases agree with TRBD2. The trim removed 5 bases at V and 5 bases at J, leaving 7 bases unmatched. This CDR3 comprises 14 residues. Germline V gene data show CDR1 as SGHVS and CDR2 as FNYEAQ. The CDR3 DNA reads TGTGCCAGCAGCCTAAACAGCGGGGGTGAGACCCAGTACTTC. It encodes CASSLNSGGETQYF.

Here the CDR3 reads CASRVAGLEYNEQFF. For the CDR3, the DNA is TGTGCCAGCAGGGTAGCCGGCTTGGAGTACAATGAGCAGTTCTTC. This chain joins TRBV6-1 and TRBJ2-1; D remains ambiguous. The CDR3 covers 15 residues. Looked up from germline, CDR1 is MNHNS and CDR2 is SASEGT. The V end was cut by 6 bases, the J end by 4 bases, with 16 bases between.

This clone was detected a few times. The chain uses TRBV27 and TRBJ2-7; 14 bases are shared with TRBD2. CDR1 and CDR2 (germline): MNHEY, SMNVEV (reference sequence). V dropped 5 bases and J dropped 2; count of bases not matched to a gene: 17. The CDR3 extends over 20 amino acids. The DNA for the CDR3 is TGTGCCAGCAGTCTCCGCCGCCCCGGGACTAGCGGGGGTTTTCCCTACGAGCAGTACTTC. Translating it yields CASSLRRPGTSGGFPYEQYF.